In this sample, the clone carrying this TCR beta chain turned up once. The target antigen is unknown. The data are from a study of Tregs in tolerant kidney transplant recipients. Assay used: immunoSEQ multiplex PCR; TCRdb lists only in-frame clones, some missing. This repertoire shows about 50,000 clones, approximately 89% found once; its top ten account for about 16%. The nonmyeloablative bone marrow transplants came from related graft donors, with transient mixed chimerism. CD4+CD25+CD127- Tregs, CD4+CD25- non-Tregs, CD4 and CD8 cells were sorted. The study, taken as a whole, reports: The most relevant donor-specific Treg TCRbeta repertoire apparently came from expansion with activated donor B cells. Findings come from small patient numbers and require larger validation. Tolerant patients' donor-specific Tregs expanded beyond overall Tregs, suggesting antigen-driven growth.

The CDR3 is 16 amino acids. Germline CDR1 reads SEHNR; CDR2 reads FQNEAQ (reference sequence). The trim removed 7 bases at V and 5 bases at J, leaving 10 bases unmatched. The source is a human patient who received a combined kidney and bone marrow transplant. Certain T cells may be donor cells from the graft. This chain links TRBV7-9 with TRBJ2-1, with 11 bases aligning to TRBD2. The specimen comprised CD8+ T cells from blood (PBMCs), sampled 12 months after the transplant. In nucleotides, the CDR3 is TGTGCCAGCAACCAACCACCGGGACTAGCGGACAATGAGCAGTTCTTC. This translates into CASNQPPGLADNEQFF. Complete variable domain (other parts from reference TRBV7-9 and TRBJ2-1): DTGVSQNPRHKITKRGQNVTFRCDPISEHNRLYWYRQTLGQGPEFLTYFQNEAQLEKSRLLSDRFSAERPKGSFSTLEIQRTEQGDSAMYLCASNQPPGLADNEQFFGPGTRLTVL.